This TCR beta chain was sequenced during a study of T-cell reconstitution after alpha-beta-depleted transplantation in children. Unique molecular identifiers were used to barcode this TCRbeta library. TCRdb independently ran MiXCR on the PCR reads; one entry per CDR3 protein. The sample holds 500,000 to 750,000 distinct CDR3 sequences; over 20% are singletons and the top ten take 36%. V lost 5 bases to trimming and J lost 3 bases, with 11 bases between them. The germline V gene encodes CDR1 SGHRS and CDR2 YFSETQ. The CDR3 has 13 residues. This clonotype was detected a few times. The source is a boy under three years old with Wiskott-Aldrich syndrome, due to receive a stem cell transplant. V is TRBV5-1 and J is TRBJ1-1, with D unresolved. Here the sequenced sample was PBMCs, taken before TCRalphabeta/CD19-depleted stem cell transplant. In DNA, the CDR3 is TGCGCCAGCAGTTATGATATGGACACTGAAGCTTTCTTT. It yields the protein CASSYDMDTEAFF.